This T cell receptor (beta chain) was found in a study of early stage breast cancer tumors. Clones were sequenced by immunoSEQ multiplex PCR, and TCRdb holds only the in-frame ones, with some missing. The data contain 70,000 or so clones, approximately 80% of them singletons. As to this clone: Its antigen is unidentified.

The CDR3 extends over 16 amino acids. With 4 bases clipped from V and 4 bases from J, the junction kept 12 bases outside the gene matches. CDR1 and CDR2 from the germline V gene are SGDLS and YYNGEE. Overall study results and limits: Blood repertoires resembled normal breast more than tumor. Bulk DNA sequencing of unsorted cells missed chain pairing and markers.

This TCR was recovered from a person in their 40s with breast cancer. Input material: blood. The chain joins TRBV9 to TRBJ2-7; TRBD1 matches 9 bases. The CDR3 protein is CASSPHPGQGFYEQYF. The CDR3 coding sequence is TGTGCCAGCAGCCCACATCCGGGACAGGGTTTTTACGAGCAGTACTTC.